The 30 T cell receptor beta chains reported below all come from one sample, sequenced in a study of blood T cells in healthy people across ages. The authors ran a second PCR of about 6 to 12 cycles using a sample-barcoded 5' primer and a J-beta primer mix. Via MiXCR, TCRdb re-called the 5' RACE reads, giving one row per CDR3 protein. Among approximately 1.5 million distinct CDR3 sequences listed, under 55% were seen once. The sequenced sample consisted of blood. The source of these receptors is a young woman in good health.

This clonotype was recorded only once. The chain combines TRBV28 with TRBJ2-3, with D maybe TRBD1 (5 bases). V lost 5 bases and J 9 bases, leaving 18 bases between the germline ends. The CDR3 length is 14 residues. Germline V gives CDR1 MDHEN, CDR2 SYDVKM. The CDR3 coding sequence is TGTGCCAGCAGTGTAGACCAGGGCACATACACGCAGTATTTT. This sequence encodes CASSVDQGTYTQYF. Looking up the rest from reference TRBV28 and TRBJ2-3 gives the full variable domain: DVKVTQSSRYLVKRTGEKVFLECVQDMDHENMFWYRQDPGLGLRLIYFSYDVKMKEKGDIPEGYSVSREKKERFSLILESASTNQTSMYLCASSVDQGTYTQYFGPGTRLTVL.

This clonotype was detected a few times. The genes are TRBV29-1 and TRBJ2-7, with 11 positions matching TRBD2. CDR1 SQVTM and CDR2 ANQGSEA come from the germline V gene. CDR3 length equals 16 residues. Losses at the gene ends were 3 bases for V and 5 bases for J; bases not matched to a gene: 12. The CDR3 nucleotides read TGCAGCGTTGAGGGTAGCGGGAGGGCCGGTTTCGACGAGCAGTACTTC. It specifies CSVEGSGRAGFDEQYF.

As concerns this clonotype: Sequence at one end of the junction differs from germline and may be a read error. The chain links TRBV7-9 to TRBJ1-5; 7 bases fit TRBD1. The CDR3 extends over 15 amino acids. The germline V gene encodes CDR1 SEHNR and CDR2 FQNEAQ (reference sequence). DNA for the CDR3: TGTACCAGCAGCTTAGAGGGGGCAAGCAATCAGCCCCAGCATTTT. It specifies CTSSLEGASNQPQHF.

This sequence joins TRBV12-3 or TRBV12-4 and TRBJ2-7; TRBD1 matches 8 bases. CDR3 length: 15 amino acids. With V trimmed by 6 bases and J by 2 bases, 9 bases remained unmatched. Here the CDR3 DNA reads TGTGCCAGCAGCCTCGAGACAGGGGTAACCTACGAGCAGTACTTC. This translates into CASSLETGVTYEQYF.

The V gene is TRBV29-1, the J gene TRBJ1-6, with no clear D. The V gene's germline CDR1 is SQVTM and CDR2 ANQGSEA. V gave up 6 bases and J gave up 4 bases, with 10 bases separating them. The CDR3 is 13 residues long. The chain's CDR3 is CSVLADYNSPLHF. The CDR3 nucleotides read TGCAGCGTCTTGGCGGATTATAATTCACCCCTCCACTTT.

This chain links TRBV3-1 with TRBJ2-7; D is undetermined. Looked up from germline, CDR1 is LGHDT and CDR2 is YNNKEL (reference sequence). The ends were cut back, 1 base at V and 6 bases at J, with 10 bases in the middle. This CDR3 spans 13 amino acids. CDR3 nucleotide sequence: TGTGCCAGCAGCCAAGGGCTAAAGCTCGAGCAGTACTTC. This sequence encodes CASSQGLKLEQYF.

This clonotype was detected only a few times. The chain couples TRBV7-6 to TRBJ2-1; TRBD2 aligns across 7 bases. This CDR3 is 15 amino acids long. V was clipped by 1 base and J by 9 bases; unmatched bases: 9. CDR1 is SGHVS, CDR2 FNYEAQ, per germline. The DNA for the CDR3 is TGTGCCAGCAGCTTAGTTCCGCGGGAGTCGAGTGAGCAGTTCTTC. It is translated as CASSLVPRESSEQFF. Complete variable domain (other parts from reference TRBV7-6 and TRBJ2-1): GAGVSQSPRYKVTKRGQDVALRCDPISGHVSLYWYRQALGQGPEFLTYFNYEAQQDKSGLPNDRFSAERPEGSISTLTIQRTEQRDSAMYRCASSLVPRESSEQFFGPGTRLTVL.

In its sample, this clonotype was seen a few times. The V gene is TRBV2, the J gene TRBJ1-2, with 8 bases fitting TRBD1. V was pared by 6 bases and J by 2 bases, with 5 bases of the junction left unmatched. Looked up from germline, CDR1 is SNHLY and CDR2 is FYNNEI. The CDR3 extends over 14 amino acids. This CDR3 is CASSADRGNYGYTF. The CDR3 DNA is TGTGCCAGCAGCGCAGACAGGGGAAACTATGGCTACACCTTC.

For this clonotype: It may be a read error: a sequence one base away is much more abundant. This chain connects TRBV24-1 to TRBJ2-1; TRBD2 aligns across 8 bases. Trimming cost V 1 base and J 5 bases; bases outside gene matches: 9. Germline loops: CDR1 KGHDR, CDR2 SFDVKD. The CDR3 runs to 17 residues. The CDR3: CATSDFRVGRANNEQFF. CDR3 nucleotides: TGTGCCACCAGTGATTTCAGAGTCGGGAGGGCCAACAATGAGCAGTTCTTC.

V gene TRBV2 combines with J gene TRBJ2-3, with a weak D call TRBD2 (7 bases). CDR3 length: 17 residues. Germline CDR1 SNHLY, CDR2 FYNNEI. Trimming took 3 bases from V and 3 from J, leaving 19 bases between them. CDR3 DNA sequence: TGTGCCAGCAGTGATGGGAGGGGGAACCGTCGAACAGATACGCAGTATTTT. Translation gives CASSDGRGNRRTDTQYF.

V is TRBV6-1 and J is TRBJ2-5, with 7 bases fitting TRBD2. Trimming cost V 0 bases and J 2 bases; bases outside gene matches: 6. This CDR3 has 16 residues. CDR1 is MNHNS and CDR2 is SASEGT in the germline V gene. Here the CDR3 reads CASSEAWGGMQETQYF. The CDR3 coding sequence is TGTGCCAGCAGTGAAGCTTGGGGAGGGATGCAAGAGACCCAGTACTTC.

This clonotype has at least ten counts. V and J are TRBV28 and TRBJ2-3; 9 nucleotides align to TRBD2. J lost 4 bases, V lost 1 base, and 6 bases had no gene match. The CDR3 length is 16 residues. CDR1 MDHEN and CDR2 SYDVKM come from the germline V gene. This CDR3 reads CASSLYSGSGSDTQYF. The CDR3 DNA is TGTGCCAGCAGTTTATATAGCGGGAGCGGGTCAGATACGCAGTATTTT.

The chain joins TRBV12-2 to TRBJ2-1; the table calls TRBD1, which could not be checked here. TRBV12-2 represents a pseudogene. The CDR3 runs to 18 residues. The CDR3 coding sequence is TGTGCAAGTCGCTTACCGAAAGGGGCGGGAAGATCCGACAATGAGCAGTTCTTC. This encodes CASRLPKGAGRSDNEQFF.

This clonotype has a handful of counts. The chain uses TRBV20-1 and TRBJ2-7; TRBD1 matches 9 bases. The V gene end was trimmed by 5 bases and the J gene end by 3 bases; junction bases not matched to a gene: 5. This CDR3 has 13 amino acids. In germline, CDR1 is DFQATT, CDR2 SNEGSKA (reference sequence). The CDR3 DNA sequence: TGCAGTGCTCTACAGGGGGCCCGCTACGAGCAGTACTTC. Protein: CSALQGARYEQYF.

This clonotype turned up a few times. The chain recombines TRBV7-2 with TRBJ1-2; D may be TRBD1 (6 bases). The CDR3 has 15 amino acids. Germline V gene sequence: CDR1 SGHTA, CDR2 FQGNSA. The ends were cut back, 4 bases at V and 7 bases at J, with 19 bases in the middle. The CDR3 loop reads CASSSHRAATGGYTF. CDR3 sequence (DNA): TGTGCCAGCAGCTCCCACAGGGCCGCCACGGGTGGCTACACCTTC.

V and J are TRBV7-8 and TRBJ2-4; possible D gene TRBD2, 5 bases. From germline, CDR1 is SGHVS and CDR2 FQNEAQ. There are 15 residues in the CDR3. Trimming left V 5 bases short and J 0 bases short, with 11 bases between. The CDR3 DNA sequence: TGTGCCAGCAGCGAGGGAAGACTAGCCAAAAACATTCAGTACTTC. Amino acid sequence: CASSEGRLAKNIQYF.

This clonotype was counted only a few times. V is TRBV2 and J is TRBJ2-3; 8 bases align to TRBD1. V lost 4 bases to trimming and J lost 6 bases; unmatched junction nucleotides: 6. The CDR3 covers 14 residues. Germline V gene data show CDR1 as SNHLY and CDR2 as FYNNEI. CDR3 sequence reads: CASSVDRVGDTQYF. CDR3 nucleotide sequence: TGTGCCAGCAGTGTGGACAGGGTTGGGGATACGCAGTATTTT.

The chain carries TRBV14 and TRBJ2-1, with D perhaps TRBD1 or TRBD2 (5 bases each). The DNA end is a closer match to TRBJ2-7, so the J assignment may be wrong. This CDR3 has 17 amino acids. Germline CDR1 SGHDN, CDR2 FVKESK. The CDR3 spells CASSQEVGVTSYNEQYF. CDR3 nucleotides: TGTGCCAGCAGCCAAGAGGTGGGGGTCACCTCCTACAATGAGCAGTACTTC.

V gene TRBV18 combines with J gene TRBJ2-2, with 9 bases aligning to TRBD2. V trimming: 2 bases; J trimming: 5 bases; junction bases outside the gene matches: 9. This CDR3 region has 17 residues. Germline V gene data show CDR1 as KGHSH and CDR2 as LQKENI. This chain's CDR3 is CASSPISGRRGTGELFF. The CDR3 DNA reads as TGTGCCAGCTCACCAATCAGCGGGAGGAGAGGAACCGGGGAGCTGTTTTTT. The entire variable domain, with the rest obtained from reference TRBV18 and TRBJ2-2, is as follows: NAGVMQNPRHLVRRRGQEARLRCSPMKGHSHVYWYRQLPEEGLKFMVYLQKENIIDESGMPKERFSAEFPKEGPSILRIQQVVRGDSAAYFCASSPISGRRGTGELFFGEGSRLTVL.

There are many counts of this clonotype. V usage is TRBV12-3 or TRBV12-4 and J usage is TRBJ2-7, with 7 bases identical to TRBD1. After removal of 4 bases from V and 6 bases from J, the junction contained 3 bases not matched to a gene. This CDR3 contains 12 residues. The CDR3 nucleotides read TGTGCCAGCAGTTCTCCAGGGGGCGAGCAGTACTTC. Amino acids: CASSSPGGEQYF.

The V and J genes are TRBV27 and TRBJ2-1, with a tentative D call TRBD1 (6 bases). V lost 5 bases to trimming and J lost 2 bases, with 13 bases between them. CDR1 and CDR2 from the germline V gene are MNHEY and SMNVEV (reference sequence). CDR3 size: 15 residues. CDR3 in DNA: TGTGCCAGCAGTATGGGACACGGGACCTACAATGAGCAGTTCTTC. This sequence encodes CASSMGHGTYNEQFF.

This chain joins TRBV4-1 and TRBJ2-1; D gene ambiguous. Germline assignment: CDR1 MGHRA and CDR2 YSYEKL. V was clipped by 5 bases and J by 1 base, with 9 bases between them. This CDR3 region has 14 residues. The CDR3 nucleotides read TGCGCCAGCAGCTTTCGACATTCCTACAATGAGCAGTTCTTC. Its translation is CASSFRHSYNEQFF.

The chain couples TRBV5-1 to TRBJ1-2; D is unresolved. Germline V lookup: CDR1 SGHRS, CDR2 YFSETQ. V lost 1 base, J lost 2 bases, and 12 bases lay in between. The CDR3 totals 15 residues. In nucleotides, the CDR3 is TGCGCCAGCAGCTTGCGCCGGAGGGAGAACTATGGCTACACCTTC. Protein: CASSLRRRENYGYTF. Complete variable domain (other parts from reference TRBV5-1 and TRBJ1-2): KAGVTQTPRYLIKTRGQQVTLSCSPISGHRSVSWYQQTPGQGLQFLFEYFSETQRNKGNFPGRFSGRQFSNSRSEMNVSTLELGDSALYLCASSLRRRENYGYTFGSGTRLTVV.

The chain has TRBV15 and TRBJ2-5, with no clear D. Looked up from germline, CDR1 is LNHNV and CDR2 is YYDKDF (reference sequence). The length of the CDR3 is 12 residues. Trimming removed 5 bases at V and 2 bases at J, with 6 bases between. The CDR3 sequence is CATSLTQETQYF. CDR3 nucleotides: TGTGCCACCAGCCTAACACAAGAGACCCAGTACTTC.

The rearrangement joins TRBV2 to TRBJ2-5; 10 bases line up with TRBD2. V lost 5 bases, J lost 11 bases, and 11 bases stayed unmatched. This CDR3 is built from 14 residues. Germline V lookup: CDR1 SNHLY, CDR2 FYNNEI. This CDR3 reads CASSPGTSAGEQYF. The CDR3 nucleotides read TGTGCCAGCAGTCCCGGGACTAGCGCTGGAGAGCAGTACTTC. Full variable domain (missing parts from reference TRBV2 and TRBJ2-5): EPEVTQTPSHQVTQMGQEVILRCVPISNHLYFYWYRQILGQKVEFLVSFYNNEISEKSEIFDDQFSVERPDGSNFTLKIRSTKLEDSAMYFCASSPGTSAGEQYFGPGTRLLVL.

This chain joins TRBV7-9 and TRBJ2-1; 8 bases line up with TRBD1. This CDR3 contains 16 residues. The V and J ends lost 4 bases and 12 bases, in that order; junction bases with no gene match: 17. Germline V CDR1 and CDR2: SEHNR, FQNEAQ (reference sequence). CDR3 nucleotides: TGTGCCAGCAGCTATACCCGGGGACAGGCGCTTGGGGGGCAGTTCTTC. It encodes CASSYTRGQALGGQFF.

This clonotype was picked up a small number of times. This chain uses TRBV28 with TRBJ2-7; weak D call: TRBD2 (7 bases). The CDR3 length is 15 residues. The germline V and J ends were trimmed by 6 bases and 4 bases, with 19 bases remaining between them. The germline V gene encodes CDR1 MDHEN and CDR2 SYDVKM. The CDR3 DNA reads TGTGCCAGCAGCCCGGGGGGAGGGGGAGTATACGAGCAGTACTTC. Protein: CASSPGGGGVYEQYF.

The V call is TRBV20-1, the J call TRBJ2-7; D may be TRBD1 (6 bases). V lost 2 bases to trimming and J lost 1 base, with 18 bases between them. The CDR3 has 16 residues. Germline V gives CDR1 DFQATT, CDR2 SNEGSKA (reference sequence). CDR3: CSARPSGTKPSYEQYF. DNA of the CDR3: TGCAGTGCTAGACCATCCGGGACAAAGCCTTCCTACGAGCAGTACTTC.

V gene TRBV20-1 combines with J gene TRBJ1-1; a possible D gene is TRBD1 (5 bases). The CDR3 extends over 13 amino acids. Trimming took 4 bases from V and 3 from J, leaving 12 bases between them. Germline CDR1 DFQATT, CDR2 SNEGSKA (reference sequence). In DNA, the CDR3 is TGCAGTGCTAACCAGGGATTGGACACTGAAGCTTTCTTT. Protein: CSANQGLDTEAFF.

V is TRBV12-3 or TRBV12-4 and J is TRBJ2-7, with 8 bases lining up with TRBD1. The assigned J gene may be wrong: the sequence end matches TRBJ2-4 better. This CDR3 spans 14 amino acids. The CDR3 DNA follows: TGTGCCAGCAGTCTCGAGACAGGGGTGAACATTCAGTACTTC. Encoded protein: CASSLETGVNIQYF.